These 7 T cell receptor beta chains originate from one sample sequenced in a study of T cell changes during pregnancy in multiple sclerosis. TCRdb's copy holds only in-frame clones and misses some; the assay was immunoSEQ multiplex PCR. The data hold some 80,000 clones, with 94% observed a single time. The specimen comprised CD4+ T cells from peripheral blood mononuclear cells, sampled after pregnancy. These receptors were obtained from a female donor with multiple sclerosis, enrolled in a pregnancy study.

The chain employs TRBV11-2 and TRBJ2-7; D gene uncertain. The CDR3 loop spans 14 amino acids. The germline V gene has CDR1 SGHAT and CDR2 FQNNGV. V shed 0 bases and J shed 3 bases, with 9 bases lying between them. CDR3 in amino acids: CASSLDLGSYEQYF. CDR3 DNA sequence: TGTGCCAGCAGCTTAGATCTAGGCAGCTACGAGCAGTACTTC.

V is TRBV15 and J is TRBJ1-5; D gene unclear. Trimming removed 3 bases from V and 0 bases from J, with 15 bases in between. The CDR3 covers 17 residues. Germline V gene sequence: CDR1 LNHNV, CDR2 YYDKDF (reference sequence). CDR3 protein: CATSSELGGISNQPQHF. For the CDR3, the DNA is TGTGCCACCAGCAGTGAACTTGGCGGGATTAGCAATCAGCCCCAGCATTTT. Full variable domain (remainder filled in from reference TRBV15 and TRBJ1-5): DAMVIQNPRYQVTQFGKPVTLSCSQTLNHNVMYWYQQKSSQAPKLLFHYYDKDFNNEADTPDNFQSRRPNTSFCFLDIRSPGLGDTAMYLCATSSELGGISNQPQHFGDGTRLSIL.

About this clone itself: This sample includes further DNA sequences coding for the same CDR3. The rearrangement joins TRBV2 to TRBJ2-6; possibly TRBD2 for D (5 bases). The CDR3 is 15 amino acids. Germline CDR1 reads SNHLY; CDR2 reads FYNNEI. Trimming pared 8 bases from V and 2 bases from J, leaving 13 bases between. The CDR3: CASSGRGTGANVLTF. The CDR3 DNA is TGTGCCAGCTCGGGTCGGGGAACTGGGGCCAACGTCCTGACTTTC.

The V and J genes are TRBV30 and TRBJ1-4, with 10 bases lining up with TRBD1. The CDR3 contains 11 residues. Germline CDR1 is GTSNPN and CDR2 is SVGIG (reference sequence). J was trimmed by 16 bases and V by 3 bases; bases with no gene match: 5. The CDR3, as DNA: TGTGCCTGGAGGACAGGGGGCCTACGGTTTTTT. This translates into CAWRTGGLRFF.

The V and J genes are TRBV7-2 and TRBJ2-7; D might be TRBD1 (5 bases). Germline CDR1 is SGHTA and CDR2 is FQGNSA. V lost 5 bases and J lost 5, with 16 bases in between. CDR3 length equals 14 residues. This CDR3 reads CASSQLGPLHEQYF. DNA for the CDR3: TGTGCCAGCAGCCAGCTGGGGCCGCTTCACGAGCAGTACTTC.

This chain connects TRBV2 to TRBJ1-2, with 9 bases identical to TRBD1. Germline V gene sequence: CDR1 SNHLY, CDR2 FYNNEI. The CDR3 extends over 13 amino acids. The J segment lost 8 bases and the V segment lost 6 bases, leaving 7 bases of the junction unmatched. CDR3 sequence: CASRRDREEGYTF. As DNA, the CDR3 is TGTGCCAGCAGGAGGGACAGGGAAGAAGGCTACACCTTC.

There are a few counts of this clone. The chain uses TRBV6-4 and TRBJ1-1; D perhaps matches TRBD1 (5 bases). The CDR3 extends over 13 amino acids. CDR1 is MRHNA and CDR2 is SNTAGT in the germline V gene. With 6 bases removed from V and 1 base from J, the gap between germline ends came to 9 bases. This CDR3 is CASRRQRNTEAFF. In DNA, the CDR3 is TGTGCCAGCAGACGACAGAGGAACACTGAAGCTTTCTTT.